These 19 T cell receptor beta chains were sequenced from one sample in a study of spatial heterogeneity in lung cancer. TCRdb used MiXCR to reprocess the 5' RACE reads, holding one entry per CDR3 protein. Here the sample spans around 110,000 distinct CDR3 sequences, 9% to 15% being singletons. Time point described: blood at routine non-recurrence follow-up after resection. Frozen PBMC, nontumor lung or tumor provided whole RNA, which was sequenced unsorted. Sample: PBMCs, taken at follow-up. These receptors all come from a male donor with early-stage non-small cell lung cancer.

The J gene is TRBJ2-5, the V gene TRBV15; D is unresolved. This CDR3 region has 13 residues. The V and J ends lost 5 bases and 5 bases respectively, with 12 bases between them. The germline CDR1 and CDR2 sequences are LNHNV and YYDKDF (reference sequence). Here the CDR3 reads CATSVFLGETQYF. CDR3 DNA: TGTGCCACCAGCGTATTTCTGGGGGAGACCCAGTACTTC.

The chain joins TRBV6-4 to TRBJ1-1, with 10 bases fitting TRBD1. Germline V gene sequence: CDR1 MRHNA, CDR2 SNTAGT. Trimming at V came to 3 bases and at J to 11 bases, leaving 6 bases not matched to a gene. The CDR3 runs 13 residues. The CDR3 coding sequence is TGTGCCAGCAGTGATGCGGGGACAGGGGTGGCTTTCTTT. As protein: CASSDAGTGVAFF.

In its sample, this clonotype was seen a few times. DNA of the CDR3: TGCAGTGCTAGGACTGGACACACGAACACTGAAGCTTTCTTT. Protein: CSARTGHTNTEAFF. The rearrangement uses TRBV20-1 and TRBJ1-1, with TRBD1 as a possible D gene (5 bases). Germline assignment: CDR1 DFQATT and CDR2 SNEGSKA (reference sequence). The CDR3 is made up of 14 amino acids. Trimming pared 3 bases from V and 1 base from J, leaving 12 bases between.

This chain joins TRBV6-5 and TRBJ1-2; 8 nucleotides agree with TRBD1. Germline V lookup: CDR1 MNHEY, CDR2 SVGAGI. V lost 0 bases to trimming and J lost 1 base; unmatched junction nucleotides: 4. This CDR3 comprises 16 residues. CDR3 bases: TGTGCCAGCAGTTACTCCGACAGGGGATATAACTATGGCTACACCTTC. Protein sequence: CASSYSDRGYNYGYTF.

This clonotype was observed many times. The chain links TRBV4-1 to TRBJ1-5; D not certain. V was pared by 3 bases and J by 0 bases, with 6 bases between. This CDR3 contains 14 residues. CDR1 is MGHRA, CDR2 YSYEKL, per germline. The CDR3 DNA is TGCGCCAGCAGCCAGCTCTATAGCAATCAGCCCCAGCATTTT. Translated, it gives CASSQLYSNQPQHF.

This clonotype was seen more than once but under ten times. A read error may produce the germline difference seen at one junction end. The V gene is TRBV7-7, the J gene TRBJ2-3, with 8 bases aligning to TRBD1. The CDR3 loop spans 15 amino acids. Germline-derived CDR1 and CDR2 are SSHAT and FNYEAQ (reference sequence). The CDR3 spells CASSQAGGASDTQYF. In DNA, the CDR3 is TGTGCTAGCAGCCAGGCAGGGGGCGCGAGCGATACGCAGTATTTT.

This clonotype was picked up many times. The chain is built from TRBV28 and TRBJ2-5, with 7 positions matching TRBD2. CDR1 is MDHEN and CDR2 is SYDVKM in the germline V gene. This CDR3 has 16 amino acids. V shed 5 bases and J 1 base; nucleotides not matched to a gene: 10. The CDR3 nucleotides read TGTGCCAGCAGTGGACTAGAGGATCCCTCCCAAGAGACCCAGTACTTC. Protein: CASSGLEDPSQETQYF.

This clonotype has just a few counts. This rearrangement joins TRBV20-1 to TRBJ1-6; D may be TRBD1 (5 bases). The germline V and J ends were trimmed by 6 bases and 6 bases, with 18 bases remaining between them. CDR1 is DFQATT and CDR2 is SNEGSKA in the germline V gene (reference sequence). The CDR3 is 15 residues long. CDR3 DNA sequence: TGCAGTGCCACCCCCGGGACGGACTTTAATTCACCCCTCCACTTT. Its protein product is CSATPGTDFNSPLHF.

This clonotype was detected only a few times. CDR3 sequence: CASSPGQALDTQYF. As DNA, the CDR3 is TGTGCCAGCAGTCCGGGACAGGCCTTAGATACGCAGTATTTT. The gene calls are TRBV7-3 and TRBJ2-3; TRBD1 agrees at 8 bases. CDR3 length: 14 amino acids. The V and J ends lost 6 bases and 5 bases, in that order; junction bases with no gene match: 7. The germline CDR1 and CDR2 sequences are SGHTA and FQGTGA.

This clonotype was detected only a few times. The V call is TRBV6-1, the J call TRBJ2-3; 7 bases map to TRBD2. The CDR3 is 16 residues long. Unmatched junction bases numbered 3, after V lost 0 bases and J lost 0 bases. CDR1 and CDR2 (germline): MNHNS, SASEGT. As DNA, the CDR3 is TGTGCCAGCAGTGAAGCGTGGGGGGGTAGCACAGATACGCAGTATTTT. Its protein is CASSEAWGGSTDTQYF.

This clonotype appeared many times. A read error may be the cause here, since a much bigger clone is one base away. The CDR3 region is CSVEGQMNTEAFF. The CDR3, as DNA: TGCAGCGTTGAAGGACAGATGAACACTGAAGCTTTCTTT. The chain carries TRBV29-1 and TRBJ1-1; tentatively, D is TRBD1 (5 bases). The CDR3 loop spans 13 amino acids. Germline CDR1 and CDR2: SQVTM and ANQGSEA. The ends were cut back, 1 base at V and 0 bases at J, with 6 bases in the middle.

The chain combines TRBV11-2 with TRBJ2-7; D ambiguous. The CDR3 covers 16 residues. Germline loops: CDR1 SGHAT, CDR2 FQNNGV. V was clipped by 5 bases and J by 0 bases, with 17 bases between them. The CDR3 nucleotides read TGTGCCAGCAGCCCCGCGAGAAACTTTCTCTCCTACGAGCAGTACTTC. The encoded protein is CASSPARNFLSYEQYF.

The rearrangement joins TRBV4-3 to TRBJ2-7; D perhaps matches TRBD2 (5 bases). The CDR3 length is 13 residues. CDR1 is LGHNA, CDR2 YSLEER, per germline. V was pared by 3 bases and J by 7 bases, with 13 bases between. The CDR3 spells CASSQVRRGEQYF. CDR3 DNA sequence: TGCGCCAGCAGCCAGGTACGACGGGGAGAGCAGTACTTC.

The V call is TRBV29-1, the J call TRBJ1-2; D not resolved. Germline V gene lookup returns CDR1 SQVTM and CDR2 ANQGSEA. V gave up 6 bases and J gave up 6 bases, with 14 bases separating them. The CDR3 is 12 residues long. The CDR3 region is CSVTDGRDGYTF. The CDR3 DNA reads as TGCAGCGTGACTGACGGGCGGGATGGCTACACCTTC.

In its sample, this clonotype was seen a few times. The CDR3 region has the DNA TGTGCCACCAGTGAAACCGGGACACCGAACACTGAAGCTTTCTTT. Translation gives CATSETGTPNTEAFF. V is TRBV24-1 and J is TRBJ1-1, with D possibly TRBD1 on 6 matching bases. The germline V and J ends were trimmed by 4 bases and 1 base, with 12 bases remaining between them. Per germline, CDR1 KGHDR and CDR2 SFDVKD. The CDR3 extends over 15 amino acids.

This clonotype appeared many times. This chain connects TRBV20-1 to TRBJ2-7; 9 bases are a match to TRBD1. The CDR3 has 15 amino acids. Per germline, CDR1 DFQATT and CDR2 SNEGSKA (reference sequence). V lost 3 bases to trimming and J lost 5 bases; unmatched junction nucleotides: 11. The CDR3 coding sequence is TGCAGTGCTAGCCCCCGGACAGGGGCGGGTAACGAGCAGTACTTC. It codes for CSASPRTGAGNEQYF.

The rearrangement links TRBV4-1 to TRBJ2-1; possibly TRBD1 for D (6 bases). The CDR3 runs 15 residues. CDR1 is MGHRA and CDR2 is YSYEKL in the germline V gene. V was pared by 4 bases and J by 1 base, with 11 bases between. DNA of the CDR3: TGCGCCAGCAGCCTCCTCGGACAGTCCTACAATGAGCAGTTCTTC. It codes for CASSLLGQSYNEQFF.

The CDR3 sequence is CASHGWMNTGELFF. CDR3 in DNA: TGTGCCAGCCATGGGTGGATGAACACCGGGGAGCTGTTTTTT. The chain combines TRBV28 with TRBJ2-2; D gene ambiguous. This CDR3 comprises 14 residues. Germline CDR1 reads MDHEN; CDR2 reads SYDVKM. V dropped 8 bases and J dropped 1 base, with 11 bases sitting between them.

The DNA for the CDR3 is TGTGCCAGCACCATAAGTGGGGCGGCAGATACGCAGTATTTT. It is translated as CASTISGAADTQYF. The V and J genes are TRBV7-9 and TRBJ2-3; maybe TRBD1 (5 bases). Germline V gene sequence: CDR1 SEHNR, CDR2 FQNEAQ (reference sequence). The CDR3 covers 14 residues. Trimming removed 7 bases at V and 4 bases at J, with 15 bases between.